The 18 T cell receptor beta chains reported below all come from one sample, sequenced in a study of T cells after yellow fever vaccination. TCRdb called the 5' RACE reads again in MiXCR, with one record for every CDR3 protein. The table shows 200,000 to 300,000 distinct CDR3 sequences, with about 3.7% occurring only once. The starting material was PBMCs, obtained 15 days after the yellow fever booster vaccination. The receptors here all came from a man between 18 and 29 years old who received the YFV17D yellow fever vaccine.

Only a few counts were recorded for this clonotype. At one end, the junction sequence differs from germline, possibly due to a read error. The chain employs TRBV3-1 and TRBJ1-2; TRBD1 is a possible D gene (5 bases). This CDR3 is built from 12 residues. Germline V gene sequence: CDR1 LGHDT, CDR2 YNNKEL (reference sequence). In nucleotides, the CDR3 is TGTGCCAGCAGCCGCTCCGGGGCGGCCGCCTTCTTC. Its protein product is CASSRSGAAAFF.

This clonotype was picked up many times. The rearrangement joins TRBV20-1 to TRBJ2-3; TRBD2 matches at 10 bases. The CDR3 has 14 amino acids. Germline lookup yields CDR1 DFQATT and CDR2 SNEGSKA (reference sequence). V lost 1 base, J lost 3 bases, and 1 base stayed unmatched. In DNA form, the CDR3 reads TGCAGTGCTAGAGGGACTAGCGGAACAGATACGCAGTATTTT. This translates into CSARGTSGTDTQYF.

At least ten counts were recorded for this clonotype. The V gene is TRBV5-4, the J gene TRBJ2-3, with 14 bases aligning to TRBD2. Germline CDR1 reads SGHNT; CDR2 reads YYREEE (reference sequence). V trimming: 5 bases; J trimming: 4 bases; junction bases outside the gene matches: 9. The CDR3 is 17 amino acids. CDR3 DNA sequence: TGTGCCAGCAGACCGCCGACTAGCGGGGGGGCCGCAGATACGCAGTATTTT. Translating gives CASRPPTSGGAADTQYF.

This clonotype has ten or more counts. The chain joins TRBV5-1 to TRBJ2-5, with a possible D match to TRBD1 (5 bases). CDR1 SGHRS and CDR2 YFSETQ come from the germline V gene. This CDR3 spans 17 amino acids. V was pared by 6 bases and J by 5 bases, with 26 bases between. CDR3 loop: CASTPRNRPFMVETQYF. The CDR3 bases are TGCGCCAGCACCCCCCGGAACAGGCCTTTCATGGTGGAGACCCAGTACTTC.

This clonotype has a count of ten or more. The J gene is TRBJ2-2, the V gene TRBV24-1; no firm D call. Trimming cost V 5 bases and J 8 bases, with 5 bases left between them. The CDR3 consists of 11 residues. Germline CDR1 and CDR2: KGHDR and SFDVKD. Here the CDR3 reads CATSGGGELFF. The CDR3 nucleotides are TGTGCCACCAGTGGAGGTGGGGAGCTGTTTTTT.

In its sample, this clonotype was seen many times. The rearrangement links TRBV4-1 to TRBJ2-5, with D perhaps TRBD1 or TRBD2 (6 bases each). CDR3 length: 15 residues. Between the trimmed V and J ends, which lost 2 bases and 4 bases, there was a span of 14 bases. CDR1 and CDR2 from the germline V gene are MGHRA and YSYEKL. CDR3 bases: TGCGCCAGCAGCCAACCCCTACAGGGAGGAGAGACCCAGTACTTC. Protein sequence: CASSQPLQGGETQYF.

This chain links TRBV5-4 with TRBJ2-3, with no clear D. Per the germline V gene, CDR1 is SGHNT and CDR2 is YYREEE (reference sequence). The CDR3 has 16 residues. Deletions cut 4 bases from V and 0 bases from J, with 15 bases between. This chain's CDR3 is CASSPLVLASTDTQYF. In nucleotides, the CDR3 is TGTGCCAGCAGCCCGTTGGTGCTGGCTAGCACAGATACGCAGTATTTT.

This clonotype showed up just a few times. V and J are TRBV5-6 and TRBJ2-2, with 10 positions matching TRBD2. The CDR3 contains 16 residues. Germline CDR1 is SGHDT and CDR2 is YYEEEE. V was pared by 2 bases and J by 4 bases, with 5 bases of the junction left unmatched. The CDR3 protein is CASSLPLAGVTGELFF. CDR3 DNA sequence: TGTGCCAGCAGCTTACCTCTAGCGGGAGTCACCGGGGAGCTGTTTTTT.

Remarks on this clonotype: A much larger clone is a single base away; this may be a read error. The gene calls are TRBV20-1 and TRBJ2-3; 11 bases fit TRBD2. Germline V gives CDR1 DFQATT, CDR2 SNEGSKA (reference sequence). CDR3 size: 17 residues. The CDR3 region is CSASRTSGGTSTGTQYF. The CDR3 DNA is TGCAGTGCTAGTAGAACTAGCGGGGGCACTAGCACAGGTACGCAGTATTTT.

In this sample, this clonotype turned up many times. The chain recombines TRBV7-9 with TRBJ2-1, with TRBD1 matching 7 bases. The CDR3 covers 14 residues. Germline loops: CDR1 SEHNR, CDR2 FQNEAQ (reference sequence). The junction had 9 bases not matched to a gene; V was cut back by 5 bases and J by 8 bases. The CDR3 coding sequence is TGTGCCAGCAGCCCCGCCCGGGACAGAGATGAGCAGTTCTTC. Protein: CASSPARDRDEQFF.

This clonotype was seen many times. V is TRBV20-1 and J is TRBJ2-5; TRBD2 agrees at 12 bases. The junction had 2 bases not matched to a gene; V was cut back by 2 bases and J by 4 bases. The CDR3 has 14 residues. Germline V gene sequence: CDR1 DFQATT, CDR2 SNEGSKA (reference sequence). CDR3 sequence reads: CSARLAGGRETQYF. The CDR3 bases are TGCAGTGCTAGACTAGCGGGGGGGAGAGAGACCCAGTACTTC.

Points on this clonotype: A read error may explain this, as a much larger clone is one base away. The chain combines TRBV12-3 or TRBV12-4 with TRBJ2-1; TRBD1 or TRBD2 may be the D gene (6 bases each). V was cut by 3 bases and J by 5 bases, with 14 bases left in between. The CDR3 loop spans 15 amino acids. The CDR3 reads CASSFRGDAHNEQFF. The CDR3, as DNA: TGTGCCAGCAGTTTTAGGGGGGACGCCCACAATGAGCAGTTCTTC.

This clonotype has ten or more counts. J is TRBJ1-4 and V is TRBV7-9; perhaps TRBD1 as D (5 bases). Trimming cost V 7 bases and J 2 bases, with 14 bases left between them. The CDR3 extends over 15 amino acids. Germline V lookup: CDR1 SEHNR, CDR2 FQNEAQ (reference sequence). DNA of the CDR3: TGTGCCAGCAACTATCCGGGACGGACTAATGAAAAACTGTTTTTT. The encoded protein is CASNYPGRTNEKLFF.

This clonotype was picked up many times. V is TRBV3-1 and J is TRBJ2-5; D is perhaps TRBD2 (6 bases). The germline V gene encodes CDR1 LGHDT and CDR2 YNNKEL (reference sequence). This CDR3 spans 14 amino acids. The V gene lost 7 bases and the J gene lost 5 bases, with 17 bases spanning the gap. This CDR3 reads CASTPRDREETQYF. CDR3 sequence (DNA): TGTGCCAGCACCCCGCGGGATAGGGAGGAGACCCAGTACTTC.

This clonotype occurred many times. This chain links TRBV28 with TRBJ2-1; no reliable D call. V gave up 2 bases and J gave up 7 bases, with 12 bases separating them. This CDR3 has 14 residues. Germline V gene lookup returns CDR1 MDHEN and CDR2 SYDVKM. CDR3 coding DNA: TGTGCCAGCAGTTTAGGAAAGCGTACGAATGAGCAGTTCTTC. Translated, it gives CASSLGKRTNEQFF.

The chain employs TRBV7-2 and TRBJ1-6; the match to TRBD1 covers 7 bases. With 3 bases clipped from V and 1 base from J, the junction kept 9 bases outside the gene matches. The germline gives CDR1 SGHTA, CDR2 FQGNSA. CDR3 length: 18 amino acids. CDR3 amino acids: CASSFPAGGFSYNSPLHF. The CDR3 DNA is TGTGCCAGCAGCTTCCCGGCAGGGGGGTTTTCCTATAATTCACCCCTCCACTTT.

This clonotype appeared many times. V and J are TRBV7-2 and TRBJ2-7; D may be TRBD2 (6 bases). Germline CDR1 is SGHTA and CDR2 is FQGNSA. The ends were cut back, 3 bases at V and 3 bases at J, with 15 bases in the middle. This CDR3 has 15 residues. CDR3 residues: CASSFRAGGDYEQYF. CDR3 in DNA: TGTGCCAGCAGCTTCCGGGCGGGCGGGGACTACGAGCAGTACTTC.

The chain combines TRBV30 with TRBJ1-1; no reliable D call. Germline V gives CDR1 GTSNPN, CDR2 SVGIG (reference sequence). The V end lost 0 bases, the J end lost 2 bases, and 10 bases lay between the germline ends. The CDR3 consists of 14 residues. This CDR3 reads CAWSVPGRNTEAFF. CDR3 nucleotides: TGTGCCTGGAGTGTACCGGGGAGAAACACTGAAGCTTTCTTT.